This TCR beta chain was sequenced during a study of shared clonotypes between healthy human individuals. Sequencing was performed with immunoSEQ multiplex PCR; in TCRdb, only in-frame clones are kept and a portion is missing. There are 2 million to 2.5 million clones in the sample; approximately 94% occur only once, and around 0.13% lies in the top ten. CDR3 length: 13 amino acids. Trimming removed 1 base at V and 6 bases at J, with 10 bases between. The specimen was naive CD4+ T cells sorted from blood. Subset denoted: CD45RA+ positively selected. The chain joins TRBV5-3 to TRBJ1-1; D gene uncertain. TRBV5-3 has ORF status, its function being uncertain. The TCR sequence derives from a man aged 18 to 35 in good health. The CDR3 bases are TGTGCCAGAAGCTTGAGTACAGTACCTGAAGCTTTCTTT. Translating it yields CARSLSTVPEAFF.